This T cell receptor (beta chain) was identified in a study of blood T cell repertoires in COVID-19. Study-wide background: Acute and convalescent COVID-19 samples came from the United States, Italy and Spain. Sample material is recorded as cDNA or gDNA derived from T cells, B-cell-depleted T cells, or PBMCs.

Authors' analysis steps: Amplifying reference gene primers gave estimates of nucleated cell counts. Assay: immunoSEQ multiplex PCR; the TCRdb copy retains only in-frame clones and omits some. That table supplies the V and J calls and clone size; D and trimming were determined from the DNA. The data contain around 300,000 clones, roughly 85% of them singletons. The germline V gene has CDR1 LGHDT and CDR2 YNNKEL (reference sequence). This CDR3 is built from 14 residues. Trimming shortened V by 2 bases and J by 5 bases, and 13 bases separated the two germline ends. This chain uses TRBV3-1 (or the pseudogene TRBV3-2) with TRBJ2-7, with D tentatively TRBD1 (6 bases). The sequenced sample was peripheral blood. The source is a woman in her 70s with acute or convalescent COVID-19. The CDR3 reads CASSQTTGPNEQYF. As DNA, the CDR3 is TGTGCCAGCAGCCAAACGACAGGCCCCAACGAGCAGTACTTC.